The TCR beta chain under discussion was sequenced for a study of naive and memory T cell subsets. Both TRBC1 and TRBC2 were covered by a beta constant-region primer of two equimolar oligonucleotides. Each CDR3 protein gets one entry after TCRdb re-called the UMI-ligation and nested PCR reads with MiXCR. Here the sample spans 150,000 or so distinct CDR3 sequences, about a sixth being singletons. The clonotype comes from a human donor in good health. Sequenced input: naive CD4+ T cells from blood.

The CDR3 nucleotides read TGTGCCAGCTCACCCCGGGGGACCACCGGGGAGCTGTTTTTT. Translation gives CASSPRGTTGELFF. V gene TRBV18 combines with J gene TRBJ2-2, with D tentatively TRBD2 (6 bases). The CDR3 runs to 14 residues. Germline V gene data show CDR1 as KGHSH and CDR2 as LQKENI. Deletions cut 3 bases from V and 4 bases from J, with 9 bases between.